This T cell receptor (beta chain) was sequenced during a study of T cell responses to AZD1222 COVID-19 vaccine. General study findings and limits: A mostly white British donor set with more females was recruited, and clonal diversity was possibly underestimated.

The CDR3 is 14 amino acids. Germline CDR1 is LNHDA and CDR2 is SQIVND (reference sequence). Trimming removed 5 bases from V and 5 bases from J, with 15 bases in between. In regard to this clone: The antigen is not known.

Libraries were prepared by immunoSEQ multiplex PCR; TCRdb keeps only in-frame clonotypes and omits some of them. The data hold about 180,000 clones, with about nine tenths observed a single time. The chain recombines TRBV19 with TRBJ1-2; TRBD1 is a possible D gene (6 bases). The sample consisted of peripheral blood, taken on day 0 of AZD1222 vaccination. The source of this sequence is an adult in good health. This CDR3 reads CASSVQGPVYGYTF. In DNA form, the CDR3 reads TGTGCCAGTAGTGTCCAGGGGCCGGTATATGGCTACACCTTC.